The 9 T cell receptor beta chains given below trace back to one sample, sequenced in a study of T cells expressing NK-cell markers. From its re-call of the 5' RACE reads, TCRdb lists each CDR3 protein once, without DNA. The sample includes approximately 170,000 distinct CDR3 sequences. Sample: blood T cells: a sorted CD56 or NKG2C T cell subset, CD4+ or CD8+ T cells, or bulk PBMC T cells (not recorded which). The receptors shown here come from a man aged 18-75 years in good health.

This chain joins TRBV12-3 or TRBV12-4 and TRBJ2-1; absent DNA, TCRdb's TRBD1 call cannot be checked. The CDR3 runs 16 residues. CDR3 residues: CASRRTGTGSYNEQFF.

J is TRBJ1-5 and V is TRBV7-8; as DNA is missing, the TRBD1 call by TCRdb cannot be tested. CDR3 length: 15 residues. Germline lookup yields CDR1 SGHVS and CDR2 FQNEAQ. The CDR3 loop is CASSPFDRDSQPQHF.

V is TRBV5-1 and J is TRBJ1-2; TCRdb's assignment of TRBD1 cannot be checked, as there is no DNA. Germline lookup yields CDR1 SGHRS and CDR2 YFSETQ. The CDR3 sequence is 15 residues long. CDR3 residues: CASSTWGGDNYGYTF.

The gene calls are TRBV6-1 and TRBJ1-3. There are 18 residues in the CDR3. Germline CDR1 is MNHNS and CDR2 is SASEGT. CDR3 sequence: CASSEMRWSLNSGNTIYF.

V usage is TRBV11-2 and J usage is TRBJ2-3; as DNA is missing, the TRBD2 call by TCRdb cannot be tested. This CDR3 has 18 amino acids. CDR1 and CDR2 from the germline V gene are SGHAT and FQNNGV. The CDR3 loop is CASSLVGASGDPTDTQYF.

The gene calls are TRBV3-1 and TRBJ2-4; TCRdb proposes TRBD2, but this gene call is untestable without DNA. The germline CDR1 and CDR2 sequences are LGHDT and YNNKEL (reference sequence). The CDR3 runs to 15 residues. CDR3 region: CASKDRIGEKNIQYF.

CDR3 loop: CASSPRPGPDYQETQYF. This sequence joins TRBV5-4 and TRBJ2-5; TCRdb gives TRBD1 as the D gene, but with no DNA this cannot be confirmed. CDR3 length: 17 residues. CDR1 and CDR2 from the germline V gene are SGHNT and YYREEE (reference sequence). The full variable domain, with the rest looked up from reference TRBV5-4 and TRBJ2-5, is ETGVTQSPTHLIKTRGQQVTLRCSSQSGHNTVSWYQQALGQGPQFIFQYYREEENGRGNFPPRFSGLQFPNYSSELNVNALELDDSALYLCASSPRPGPDYQETQYFGPGTRLLVL.

The chain couples TRBV15 to TRBJ1-2; no DNA is available, so the TRBD1 call from TCRdb remains unchecked. This CDR3 region has 15 residues. Germline V gene sequence: CDR1 LNHNV, CDR2 YYDKDF (reference sequence). The chain's CDR3 is CATSRVGGINYGYTF.

The V gene is TRBV18, the J gene TRBJ2-3; with no DNA, the TCRdb D assignment of TRBD1 cannot be verified. Looked up from germline, CDR1 is KGHSH and CDR2 is LQKENI. There are 13 residues in the CDR3. The CDR3 loop reads CASSTTGIDTQYF.